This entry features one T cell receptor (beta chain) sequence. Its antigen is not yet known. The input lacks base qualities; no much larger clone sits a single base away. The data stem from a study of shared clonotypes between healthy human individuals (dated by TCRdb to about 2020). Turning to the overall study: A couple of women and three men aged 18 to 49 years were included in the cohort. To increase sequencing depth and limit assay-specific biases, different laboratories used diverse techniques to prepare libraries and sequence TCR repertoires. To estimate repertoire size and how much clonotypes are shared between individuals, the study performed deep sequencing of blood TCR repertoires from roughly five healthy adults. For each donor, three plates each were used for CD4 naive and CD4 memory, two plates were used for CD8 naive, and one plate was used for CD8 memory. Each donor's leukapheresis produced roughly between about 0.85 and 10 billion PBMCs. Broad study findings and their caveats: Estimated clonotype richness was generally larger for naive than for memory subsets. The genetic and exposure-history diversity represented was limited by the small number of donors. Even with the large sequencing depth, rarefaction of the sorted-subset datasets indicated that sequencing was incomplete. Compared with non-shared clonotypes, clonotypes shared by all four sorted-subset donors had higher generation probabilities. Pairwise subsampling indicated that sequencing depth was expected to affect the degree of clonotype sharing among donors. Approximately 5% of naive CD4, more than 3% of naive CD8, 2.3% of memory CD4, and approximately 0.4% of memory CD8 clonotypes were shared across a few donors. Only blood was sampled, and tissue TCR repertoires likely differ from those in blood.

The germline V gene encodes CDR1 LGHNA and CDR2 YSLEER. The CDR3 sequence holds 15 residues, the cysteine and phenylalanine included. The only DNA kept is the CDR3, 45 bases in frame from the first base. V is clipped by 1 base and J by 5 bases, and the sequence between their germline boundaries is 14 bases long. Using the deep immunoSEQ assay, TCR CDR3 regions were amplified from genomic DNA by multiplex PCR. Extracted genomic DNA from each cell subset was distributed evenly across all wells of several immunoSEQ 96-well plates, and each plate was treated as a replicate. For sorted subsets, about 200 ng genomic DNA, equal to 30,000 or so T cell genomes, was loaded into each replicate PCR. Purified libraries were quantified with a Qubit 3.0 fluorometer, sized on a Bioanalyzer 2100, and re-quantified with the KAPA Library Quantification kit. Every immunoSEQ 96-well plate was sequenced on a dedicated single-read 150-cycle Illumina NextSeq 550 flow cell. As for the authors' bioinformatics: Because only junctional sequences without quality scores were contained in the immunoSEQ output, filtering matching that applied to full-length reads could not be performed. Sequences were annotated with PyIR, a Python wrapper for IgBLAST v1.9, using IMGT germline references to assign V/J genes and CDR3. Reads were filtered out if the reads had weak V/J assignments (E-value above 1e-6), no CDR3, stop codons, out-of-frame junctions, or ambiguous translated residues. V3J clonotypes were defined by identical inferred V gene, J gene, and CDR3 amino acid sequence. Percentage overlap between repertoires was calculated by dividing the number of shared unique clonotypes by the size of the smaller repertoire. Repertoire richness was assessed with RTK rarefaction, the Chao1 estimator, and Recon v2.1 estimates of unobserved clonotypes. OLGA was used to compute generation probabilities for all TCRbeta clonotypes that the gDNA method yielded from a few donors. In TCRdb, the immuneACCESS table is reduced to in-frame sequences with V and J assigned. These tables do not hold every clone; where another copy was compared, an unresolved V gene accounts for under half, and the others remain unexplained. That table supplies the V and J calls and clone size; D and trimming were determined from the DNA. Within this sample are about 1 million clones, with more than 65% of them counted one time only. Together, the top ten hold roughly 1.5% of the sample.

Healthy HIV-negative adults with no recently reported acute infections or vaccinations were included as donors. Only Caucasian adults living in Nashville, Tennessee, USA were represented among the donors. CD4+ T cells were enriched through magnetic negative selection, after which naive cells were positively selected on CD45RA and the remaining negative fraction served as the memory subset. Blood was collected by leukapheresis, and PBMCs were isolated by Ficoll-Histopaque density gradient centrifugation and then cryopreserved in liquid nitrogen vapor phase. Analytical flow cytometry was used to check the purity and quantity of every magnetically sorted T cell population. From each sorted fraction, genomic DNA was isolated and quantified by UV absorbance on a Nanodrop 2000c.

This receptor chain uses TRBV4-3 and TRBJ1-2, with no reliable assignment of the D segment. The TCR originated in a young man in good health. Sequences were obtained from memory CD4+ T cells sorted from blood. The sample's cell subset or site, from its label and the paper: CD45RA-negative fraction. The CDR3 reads CASSQVQDRPYGYTF. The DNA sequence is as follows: TGCGCCAGCAGCCAAGTTCAGGACCGACCTTATGGCTACACCTTC.